The source of this TCR beta chain is a study of T cells in Graves' hyperthyroidism and ophthalmopathy. The CDR3 runs to 16 residues. Trimming took 5 bases from V and 4 from J; bases not matched to a gene: 11. Germline loops: CDR1 WSHSY, CDR2 SAAADI. Comment on this clonotype: Its target is unknown.

Notes on the study in general: Most thyroid clonotypes expanded above 0.001 were also detected in blood.

TCR beta CDR3 regions were amplified from RNA. During a first-round RT-PCR of the TCR CDR3, the HTBI primer set was used. Each CDR3 protein is one row after TCRdb ran MiXCR on the multiplex PCR reads. This table has 500,000 to 550,000 distinct CDR3 sequences, 20% appearing once. The chain couples TRBV10-2 to TRBJ2-1; 7 bases agree with TRBD2. The sample consisted of blood. The source of this sequence is a man aged 40-49 years with Graves' ophthalmopathy. This CDR3 reads CASSHLEAGAYNEQFF. The CDR3 coding sequence is TGCGCCAGCAGTCATCTCGAGGCGGGAGCTTACAATGAGCAGTTCTTC.